A single T cell receptor (beta chain) is shown here with its context. 60 Vbeta and 13 Jbeta primers were used in PCR. Sequenced by immunoSEQ multiplex PCR; TCRdb stores in-frame clones only, minus some. The table records some 190,000 clones, more than 75% of them present only once. This entry is derived from a study of cytomegalovirus exposure and HLA in healthy donors. Sequencing used PBMCs. The receptor comes from a man aged 35-49 years in good health and CMV-seronegative.

The CDR3 is CASSLGSSGANVLTF. The CDR3 DNA is TGTGCCAGCAGCTTAGGTAGCTCTGGGGCCAACGTCCTGACTTTC. The V and J genes are TRBV7-2 and TRBJ2-6; D gene ambiguous. Trimming removed 1 base at V and 0 bases at J, with 4 bases between. Germline CDR1 is SGHTA and CDR2 is FQGNSA. CDR3 length equals 15 residues.